In its sample, the clone carrying this TCR beta chain was seen once. As yet, its antigen is unknown. The CDR3 sequence is 14 residues long. V trimming: 0 bases; J trimming: 5 bases; junction bases outside the gene matches: 1. Germline CDR1 is MNHEY and CDR2 is SMNVEV (reference sequence). The data were taken from a study of graft-versus-host responses after intestinal transplantation. Study outcomes and limitations: Early after transplant, HvG declines were associated with peak levels of circulating GvH clones. Subjects displaying graft-donor T cell macrochimerism possessed elevated graft-versus-host to host-versus-graft clonal ratios inside allografts. There were GvH clones found in recipient marrow, and some of them appeared first in ileum or blood.

Using immunoSEQ multiplex PCR, the repertoire was profiled, and TCRdb retains in-frame clones only, with some absent. The data show roughly 17,000 clones, with 86% seen just once and 51% held by the top ten. The rearrangement links TRBV27 to TRBJ2-1; 7 nucleotides agree with TRBD2. This sequence originates from a human patient who received an intestinal transplant, so some T cells may come from the graft donor. The sequenced sample was bone marrow, obtained approximately 120 days after transplant. CDR3: CASSLSTSNNEQFF. CDR3 DNA: TGTGCCAGCAGTTTATCGACTAGCAACAATGAGCAGTTCTTC.